A single sample gave rise to the 20 T cell receptor beta chains below, sequenced in a study of shared clonotypes between healthy human individuals. Measured with immunoSEQ multiplex PCR; TCRdb has only the in-frame clones, and not every one. The data show about 2.4 million clones, approximately 93% seen once. Source material: naive CD4+ T cells from PBMCs. This sample's subset: CD45RA+ positively selected. These TCRs come from a man aged 18 to 35 in good health. Some clones in this sample may be carry-over from other donors' samples.

The chain has TRBV4-2 and TRBJ2-1; 7 bases agree with TRBD2. J lost 9 bases, V lost 0 bases, and 11 bases had no gene match. The germline V gene encodes CDR1 LGHNA and CDR2 YNFKEQ. The length of the CDR3 is 16 residues. The CDR3 DNA reads TGTGCCAGCAGCCAAGATTTTCTAGAGGGAGGGAGTGAGCAGTTCTTC. It encodes CASSQDFLEGGSEQFF.

V usage is TRBV29-1 and J usage is TRBJ2-1; D call uncertain. CDR3 length: 12 residues. Trimming removed 8 bases from V and 0 bases from J, with 8 bases in between. CDR1 is SQVTM, CDR2 ANQGSEA, per germline. CDR3 sequence: CSYPDSYNEQFF. The CDR3 DNA sequence: TGCAGCTACCCGGACTCCTACAATGAGCAGTTCTTC.

The V gene is TRBV5-1, the J gene TRBJ2-2, with 13 positions matching TRBD2. The CDR3 runs to 19 residues. J lost 5 bases, V lost 4 bases, and 14 bases had no gene match. CDR1 SGHRS and CDR2 YFSETQ come from the germline V gene. The CDR3 is CASSASRTSGSSGTGELFF. The CDR3 DNA reads TGCGCCAGCAGCGCTAGCCGGACTAGCGGGAGTAGCGGGACCGGGGAGCTGTTTTTT.

Note on this clone: Different DNA sequences within this sample yield the same CDR3. The chain has TRBV7-6 and TRBJ2-5; D uncertain. Germline loops: CDR1 SGHVS, CDR2 FNYEAQ. This CDR3 is built from 13 residues. The V and J ends lost 0 bases and 5 bases respectively, with 7 bases between them. CDR3: CASSLALGETQYF. The CDR3, as DNA: TGTGCCAGCAGCTTAGCGTTAGGGGAGACCCAGTACTTC.

V and J are TRBV10-3 and TRBJ2-7; a possible D gene is TRBD1 (5 bases). The CDR3 spans 11 residues. Trimming pared 6 bases from V and 5 bases from J, leaving 8 bases between. Germline CDR1 and CDR2: ENHRY and SYGVKD. In DNA form, the CDR3 reads TGTGCCATCAGCGGACAAAACGAGCAGTACTTC. This gives the protein CAISGQNEQYF.

This clone was seen a single time. CDR3 DNA sequence: TGTGCCAGCAGTTCCCTTTACAGCAATGAGCAGTTCTTC. This translates into CASSSLYSNEQFF. The chain uses TRBV6-5 and TRBJ2-1, with unresolved D. The CDR3 covers 13 residues. Germline-derived CDR1 and CDR2 are MNHEY and SVGAGI. V was cut by 4 bases and J by 6 bases, with 10 bases left in between.

The chain uses TRBV28 and TRBJ2-7; D gene uncertain. Between the trimmed V and J ends, which lost 6 bases and 3 bases, there was a span of 12 bases. This CDR3 contains 13 residues. Germline V gene sequence: CDR1 MDHEN, CDR2 SYDVKM. The CDR3 region is CASSRDYLYEQYF. CDR3 in DNA: TGTGCCAGCAGCCGCGATTATCTCTACGAGCAGTACTTC.

The chain combines TRBV4-1 with TRBJ2-1; D gene unclear. CDR3 size: 14 residues. The ends were cut back, 4 bases at V and 4 bases at J, with 11 bases in the middle. From germline, CDR1 is MGHRA and CDR2 YSYEKL. Here the CDR3 reads CASSLGPGYNEQFF. CDR3 bases: TGCGCCAGCAGCCTCGGGCCCGGTTACAATGAGCAGTTCTTC.

This clone was seen once. The chain couples TRBV6-5 to TRBJ2-1, with D unresolved. The CDR3 has 11 amino acids. Looked up from germline, CDR1 is MNHEY and CDR2 is SVGAGI. Trimming pared 10 bases from V and 7 bases from J, leaving 11 bases between. CDR3 amino acids: CATEATNEQFF. CDR3 nucleotides: TGTGCCACCGAGGCGACTAATGAGCAGTTCTTC.

Turning to this clone: Additional DNA sequences in this sample encode the identical CDR3. J is TRBJ1-3 and V is TRBV7-6; D gene unclear. The CDR3 totals 13 residues. CDR1 is SGHVS and CDR2 is FNYEAQ in the germline V gene. The V gene lost 1 base and the J gene lost 4 bases, with 5 bases spanning the gap. The DNA for the CDR3 is TGTGCCAGCAGCTTAGATCCCGGAAACACCATATATTTT. Its translation is CASSLDPGNTIYF.

J is TRBJ2-7 and V is TRBV4-2; no firm D call. Germline values: CDR1 LGHNA, CDR2 YNFKEQ. The CDR3 has 13 residues. V shed 0 bases and J shed 6 bases, with 9 bases lying between them. The CDR3: CASSQDHRSEQYF. CDR3 DNA: TGTGCCAGCAGCCAAGATCATCGCAGCGAGCAGTACTTC.

The count of this clone is one. A far larger clone is a single base away, which makes a read error likely. The identical CDR3 is also encoded by other nucleotide sequences in the sample. This chain connects TRBV7-9 to TRBJ2-7; 10 bases agree with TRBD2. From germline, CDR1 is SEHNR and CDR2 FQNEAQ (reference sequence). The V gene end was trimmed by 4 bases and the J gene end by 2 bases; junction bases not matched to a gene: 2. CDR3 length equals 14 residues. CDR3 residues: CASSSGLAAYEQYF. The CDR3 region has the DNA TGTGCCAGCAGCTCAGGACTAGCGGCCTACGAGCAGTACTTC. Full variable domain (missing parts from reference TRBV7-9 and TRBJ2-7): DTGVSQNPRHKITKRGQNVTFRCDPISEHNRLYWYRQTLGQGPEFLTYFQNEAQLEKSRLLSDRFSAERPKGSFSTLEIQRTEQGDSAMYLCASSSGLAAYEQYFGPGTRLTVT.

Concerning this clone: At the DNA level, this CDR3 is encoded by other sequences in the same sample as well. The rearrangement joins TRBV6-5 to TRBJ2-5; D is unresolved. V lost 0 bases, J lost 5 bases, and 10 bases lay in between. Per germline, CDR1 MNHEY and CDR2 SVGAGI. The CDR3 extends over 14 amino acids. CDR3 coding DNA: TGTGCCAGCAGTTACTCCGGTGGTCGGGAGACCCAGTACTTC. Its translation: CASSYSGGRETQYF.

The chain recombines TRBV4-2 with TRBJ1-4; D ambiguous. The V end lost 4 bases, the J end lost 7 bases, and 19 bases lay between the germline ends. The CDR3 runs to 16 residues. CDR1 and CDR2 from the germline V gene are LGHNA and YNFKEQ. CDR3 sequence (DNA): TGTGCCAGCAGCCCAGGTTTGGGTCGATTTGGTGAAAAACTGTTTTTT. Residues: CASSPGLGRFGEKLFF.

The chain combines TRBV15 with TRBJ1-3, with unresolved D. The CDR3 is 15 residues long. V lost 5 bases to trimming and J lost 0 bases, with 11 bases between them. Germline-derived CDR1 and CDR2 are LNHNV and YYDKDF (reference sequence). DNA of the CDR3: TGTGCCACCAGCGGTACCCTGTTCTCTGGAAACACCATATATTTT. Translating gives CATSGTLFSGNTIYF.

V usage is TRBV19 and J usage is TRBJ1-5, with D maybe TRBD1 (5 bases). From germline, CDR1 is LNHDA and CDR2 SQIVND (reference sequence). V was shortened by 6 bases and J by 4 bases, with 10 bases between the two germline ends. The CDR3 is 13 residues long. DNA of the CDR3: TGTGCCAGTAGCGGACGGGGGAATCAGCCCCAGCATTTT. Amino acids: CASSGRGNQPQHF.

V usage is TRBV9 and J usage is TRBJ2-2; D gene ambiguous. CDR1 is SGDLS and CDR2 is YYNGEE in the germline V gene. The CDR3 loop spans 14 amino acids. The ends were cut back, 4 bases at V and 7 bases at J, with 14 bases in the middle. The CDR3 DNA is TGTGCCAGCAGCCCCACCCGGGTGAACGGGGAGCTGTTTTTT. This gives the protein CASSPTRVNGELFF.

The chain combines TRBV5-1 with TRBJ1-2; the D gene is possibly TRBD1 (6 bases). CDR3 size: 14 residues. Germline CDR1 reads SGHRS; CDR2 reads YFSETQ. Between the trimmed V and J ends, which lost 4 bases and 0 bases, there was a span of 10 bases. The CDR3 sequence is CASSPGAANYGYTF. CDR3 sequence (DNA): TGCGCCAGCAGCCCAGGGGCAGCTAACTATGGCTACACCTTC.

In DNA, the CDR3 is TGCAGCGTTGAGAGGGGGGAGTCTCCAGATACGCAGTATTTT. It translates to CSVERGESPDTQYF. The gene calls are TRBV29-1 and TRBJ2-3; D may match TRBD1 or TRBD2 (6 bases each). This CDR3 has 14 residues. Germline values: CDR1 SQVTM, CDR2 ANQGSEA. Trimming stripped 3 bases from V and 4 bases from J, with 14 bases between.

This chain uses TRBV30 with TRBJ2-7; tentatively, D is TRBD1 or TRBD2 (6 bases each). The CDR3 covers 13 residues. CDR1 GTSNPN and CDR2 SVGIG come from the germline V gene (reference sequence). V was trimmed by 3 bases and J by 5 bases, leaving 14 bases between them. The CDR3 DNA reads as TGTGCCTGGAGAAACGGGGGCGGCCACGAGCAGTACTTC. Protein product: CAWRNGGGHEQYF.